This TCR beta chain is from a study of T cells in Graves' hyperthyroidism and ophthalmopathy. TCR beta CDR3 region amplification was performed from RNA transcripts. First-round RT-PCR of the TCR CDR3 relied on the HTBI primer set. One entry per CDR3 protein results from TCRdb running MiXCR on the multiplex PCR reads. The data contain about 700,000 distinct CDR3 sequences, around 13% of them seen just once; the ten biggest clones take up around 9.6%. Study-level results: Blood also contained most expanded thyroid clonotypes above 0.001.

Trimming left V 5 bases short and J 1 base short, with 9 bases between. CDR3 length: 13 residues. Germline V CDR1 and CDR2: PRHDT, FYEKMQ (reference sequence). This clonotype was recorded at least ten times. As yet, its antigen is unknown. The chain combines TRBV13 with TRBJ2-7; D ambiguous. The clonotype comes from a woman under 30 with Graves' hyperthyroidism. Sequenced sample: blood. CDR3 sequence: CASSNGPSYEQYF. The CDR3 nucleotides are TGTGCCAGCAGCAACGGACCGTCCTACGAGCAGTACTTC. Looking up the rest from reference TRBV13 and TRBJ2-7 gives the full variable domain: AAGVIQSPRHLIKEKRETATLKCYPIPRHDTVYWYQQGPGQDPQFLISFYEKMQSDKGSIPDRFSAQQFSDYHSELNMSSLELGDSALYFCASSNGPSYEQYFGPGTRLTVT.